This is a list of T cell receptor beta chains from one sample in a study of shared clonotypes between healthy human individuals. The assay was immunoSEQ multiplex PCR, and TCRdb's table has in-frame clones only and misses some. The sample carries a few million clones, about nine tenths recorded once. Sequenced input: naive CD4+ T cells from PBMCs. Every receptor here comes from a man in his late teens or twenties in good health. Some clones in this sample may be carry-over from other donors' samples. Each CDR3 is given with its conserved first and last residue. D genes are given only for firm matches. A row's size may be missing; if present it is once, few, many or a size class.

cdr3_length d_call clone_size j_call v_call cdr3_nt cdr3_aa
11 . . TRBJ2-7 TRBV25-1 TGTGCCAGCAGTGCATTCTACGAGCAGTACTTC CASSAFYEQYF
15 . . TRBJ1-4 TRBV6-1 TGTGCCAGCAGTGAGACCCCCAGGCCCGGTGAAAAACTGTTTTTT CASSETPRPGEKLFF
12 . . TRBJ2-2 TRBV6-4 TGTGCCAGTTCCACGGTCACCGGGGAGCTGTTTTTT CASSTVTGELFF
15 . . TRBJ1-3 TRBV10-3 TGTGCCATCAGTGAACCTGGCAGGGAGGGAAACACCATATATTTT CAISEPGREGNTIYF
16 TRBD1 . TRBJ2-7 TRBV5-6 TGTGCCAGCAGCATTTCTCTCAGGGGGCGGGATAAAGTGCAGTACTTC CASSISLRGRDKVQYF
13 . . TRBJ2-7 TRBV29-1 TGCAGCGTTGAATCCGGGAAAGGCTACGAGCAGTACTTC CSVESGKGYEQYF
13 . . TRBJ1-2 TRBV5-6 TGTGCCAGCAGCTACCGGGGGGCGGAAGGCTACACCTTC CASSYRGAEGYTF
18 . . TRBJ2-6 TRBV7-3 TGTGCCAGCAGCTTAGCCCCAGGGGTTAGTTCTGGGGCCAACGTCCTGACTTTC CASSLAPGVSSGANVLTF
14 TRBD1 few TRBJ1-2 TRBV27 TGTGCCAGCAGTTTAATGGGACAGGTGAATGGCTACACCTTC CASSLMGQVNGYTF
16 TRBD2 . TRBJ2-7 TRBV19 TGTGCCAGTAGTTCGTCTTATAGCGGGCCGCCCTACGAGCAGTACTTC CASSSSYSGPPYEQYF
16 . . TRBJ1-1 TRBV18 TGTGCCAGCTCACCACCAGGGGGGGCAATCGGGACTGAAGCTTTCTTT CASSPPGGAIGTEAFF
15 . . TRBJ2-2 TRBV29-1 TGCAGCGTTGAAGTGATCTTCCCGAACACCGGGGAGCTGTTTTTT CSVEVIFPNTGELFF
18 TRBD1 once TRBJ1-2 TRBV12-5 TGTGCTAGTGGTTTGTCCTCGACGGGACAGGGGGCGGGCTATGGCTACACCTTC CASGLSSTGQGAGYGYTF
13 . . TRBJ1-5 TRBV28 TGTGCCAGCAGGAAACAGGGTACTCAGCCCCAGCATTTT CASRKQGTQPQHF
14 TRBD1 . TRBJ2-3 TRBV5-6 TGTGCCAGCAGCTTCGACAGGGTGGCAGATACGCAGTATTTT CASSFDRVADTQYF
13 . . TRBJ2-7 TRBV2 TGTGCCAGCAGCCCGTCCCCAGGGTTTCGAGTCTACTTC CASSPSPGFRVYF
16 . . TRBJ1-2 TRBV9 TGTGCCAGCAGGGGGGAACGGGACACATCCAACTATGGCTACACCTTC CASRGERDTSNYGYTF
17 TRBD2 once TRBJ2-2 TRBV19 TGTGCCAGTAGTATGGGGACTAGCCGAACTCATACCGGGGAGCTGTTTTTT CASSMGTSRTHTGELFF
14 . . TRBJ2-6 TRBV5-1 TGCGCCAGCACTACAGGGTCTGGGGCCAACGTCCTGACTTTC CASTTGSGANVLTF
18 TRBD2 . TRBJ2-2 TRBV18 TGTGCCAGCTCACCCCTCCTGGGGAGCGGGACGTCCACCGGGGAGCTGTTTTTT CASSPLLGSGTSTGELFF
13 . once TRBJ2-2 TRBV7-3 TGTGCCAGCAGCATATTAGGGGCCGGGGAGCTGTTTTTT CASSILGAGELFF
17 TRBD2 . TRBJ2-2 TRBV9 TGTGCCAGCAGCGAAGGACTAGCGGGAGGAAACACCGGGGAGCTGTTTTTT CASSEGLAGGNTGELFF
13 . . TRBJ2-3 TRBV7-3 TGTGCCAGCATAACCGGAAGCACAGATACGCAGTATTTT CASITGSTDTQYF
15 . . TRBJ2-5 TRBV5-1 TGCGCCAGCAGCTCGCCGACTGGGTACCAAGAGACCCAGTACTTC CASSSPTGYQETQYF
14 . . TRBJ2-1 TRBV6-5 TGTGCCAGCATTCCCATTCCCAGCGGAAATGAGCAGTTCTTC CASIPIPSGNEQFF
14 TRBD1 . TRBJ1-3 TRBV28 TGTGCCATCGGGGGGACAGGGGTAGGAAACACCATATATTTT CAIGGTGVGNTIYF
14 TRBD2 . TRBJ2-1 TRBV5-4 TGTGCCAGCAGCTCCCGGGACTATCACAATGAGCAGTTCTTC CASSSRDYHNEQFF
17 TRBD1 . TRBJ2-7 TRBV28 TGTGCCAGCAGTTACATGCAAGGGACAGCGATCTCCTACGAGCAGTACTTC CASSYMQGTAISYEQYF